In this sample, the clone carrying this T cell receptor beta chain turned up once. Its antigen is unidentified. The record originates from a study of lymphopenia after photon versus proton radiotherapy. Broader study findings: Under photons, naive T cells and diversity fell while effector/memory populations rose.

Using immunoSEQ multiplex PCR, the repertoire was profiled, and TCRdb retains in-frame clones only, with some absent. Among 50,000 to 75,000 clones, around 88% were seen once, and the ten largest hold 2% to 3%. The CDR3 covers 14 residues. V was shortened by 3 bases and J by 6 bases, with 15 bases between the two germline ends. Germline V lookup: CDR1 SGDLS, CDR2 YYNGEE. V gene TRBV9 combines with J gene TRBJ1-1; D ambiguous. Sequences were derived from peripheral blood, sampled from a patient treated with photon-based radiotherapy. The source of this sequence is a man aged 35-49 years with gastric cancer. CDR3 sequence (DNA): TGTGCCAGCAGCGGAGTCGTGGGCAGTGCTGAAGCTTTCTTT. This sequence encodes CASSGVVGSAEAFF.